This TCR beta chain was captured by sequencing in a study of blood T cells in healthy people across ages. Primed by a sample-barcoded 5' primer and a J-beta primer mix, a second PCR proceeded for roughly 6 to 12 cycles. TCRdb called the 5' RACE reads again in MiXCR, with one record for every CDR3 protein. Here the sample spans about a million distinct CDR3 sequences, roughly half being singletons. The sequencing sample was made of blood. The sequence derives from a woman aged 60-75 years in good health.

The CDR3 sequence is CSARDWLAGAGDSYNEQFF. DNA for the CDR3: TGCAGTGCTAGAGATTGGCTAGCGGGAGCGGGCGATTCCTACAATGAGCAGTTCTTC. This chain joins TRBV20-1 and TRBJ2-1; 10 nucleotides agree with TRBD2. In germline, CDR1 is DFQATT, CDR2 SNEGSKA (reference sequence). The trim removed 0 bases at V and 1 base at J, leaving 12 bases unmatched. The CDR3 runs 19 residues.